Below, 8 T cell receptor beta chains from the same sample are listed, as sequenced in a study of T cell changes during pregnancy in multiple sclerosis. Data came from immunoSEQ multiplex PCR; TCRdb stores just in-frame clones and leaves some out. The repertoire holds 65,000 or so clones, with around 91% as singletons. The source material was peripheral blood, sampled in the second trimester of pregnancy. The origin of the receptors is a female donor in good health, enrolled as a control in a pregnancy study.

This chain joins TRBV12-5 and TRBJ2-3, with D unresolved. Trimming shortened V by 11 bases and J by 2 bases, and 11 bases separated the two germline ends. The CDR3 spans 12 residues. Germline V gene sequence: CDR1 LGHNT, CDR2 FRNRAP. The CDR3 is CAPQTLTDTQYF. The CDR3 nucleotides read TGTGCTCCGCAAACTCTCACAGATACGCAGTATTTT. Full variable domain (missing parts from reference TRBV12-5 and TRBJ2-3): DARVTQTPRHKVTEMGQEVTMRCQPILGHNTVFWYRQTMMQGLELLAYFRNRAPLDDSGMPKDRFSAEMPDATLATLKIQPSEPRDSAVYFCAPQTLTDTQYFGPGTRLTVL.

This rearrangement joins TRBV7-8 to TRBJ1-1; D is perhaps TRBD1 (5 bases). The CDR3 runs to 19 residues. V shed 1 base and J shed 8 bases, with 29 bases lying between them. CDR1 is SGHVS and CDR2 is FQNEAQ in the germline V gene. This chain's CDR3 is CASSLVGGRRGLTKTEAFF. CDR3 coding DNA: TGTGCCAGCAGCTTAGTGGGGGGTCGACGGGGACTCACCAAAACCGAAGCTTTCTTT.

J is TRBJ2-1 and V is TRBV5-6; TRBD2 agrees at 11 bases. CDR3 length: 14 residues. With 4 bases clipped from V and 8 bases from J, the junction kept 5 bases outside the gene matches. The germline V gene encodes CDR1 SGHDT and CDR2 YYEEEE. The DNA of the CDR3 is TGTGCCAGCAGCATTAGCGGGGGGGCCCATGAGCAGTTCTTC. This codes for CASSISGGAHEQFF.

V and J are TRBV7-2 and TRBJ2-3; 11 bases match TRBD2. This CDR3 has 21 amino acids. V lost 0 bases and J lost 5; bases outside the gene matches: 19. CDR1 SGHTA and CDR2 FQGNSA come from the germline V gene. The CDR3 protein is CASSLALFPKLAGAPIDTQYF. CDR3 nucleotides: TGTGCCAGCAGCTTAGCGCTATTTCCGAAACTAGCGGGGGCCCCTATAGATACGCAGTATTTT.

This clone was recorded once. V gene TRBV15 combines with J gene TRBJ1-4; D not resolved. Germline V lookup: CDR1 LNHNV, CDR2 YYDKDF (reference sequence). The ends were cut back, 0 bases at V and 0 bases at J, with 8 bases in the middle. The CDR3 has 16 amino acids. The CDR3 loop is CATSRDTRATNEKLFF. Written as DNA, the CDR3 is TGTGCCACCAGCAGAGATACGCGGGCAACTAATGAAAAACTGTTTTTT.

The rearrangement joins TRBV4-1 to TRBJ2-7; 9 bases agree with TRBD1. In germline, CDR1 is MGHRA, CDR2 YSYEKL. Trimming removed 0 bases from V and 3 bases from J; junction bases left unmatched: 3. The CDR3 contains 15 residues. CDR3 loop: CASSQEGTGFYEQYF. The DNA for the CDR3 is TGCGCCAGCAGCCAAGAGGGGACAGGGTTCTACGAGCAGTACTTC.

The chain's CDR3 is CASSLEGTSGSYEQYF. The CDR3, as DNA: TGCGCCAGCAGCTTGGAGGGAACTAGCGGGAGCTACGAGCAGTACTTC. The genes are TRBV5-1 and TRBJ2-7; TRBD2 matches 11 bases. V shed 0 bases and J 3 bases; nucleotides not matched to a gene: 5. The CDR3 has 16 amino acids. Germline loops: CDR1 SGHRS, CDR2 YFSETQ. The variable domain in full, completed from reference TRBV5-1 and TRBJ2-7, reads KAGVTQTPRYLIKTRGQQVTLSCSPISGHRSVSWYQQTPGQGLQFLFEYFSETQRNKGNFPGRFSGRQFSNSRSEMNVSTLELGDSALYLCASSLEGTSGSYEQYFGPGTRLTVT.

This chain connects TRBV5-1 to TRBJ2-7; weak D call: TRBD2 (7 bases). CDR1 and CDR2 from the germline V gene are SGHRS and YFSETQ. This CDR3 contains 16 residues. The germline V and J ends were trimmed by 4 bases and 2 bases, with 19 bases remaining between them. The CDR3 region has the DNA TGCGCCAGCAGCCCTGGGGGGGCGACTGGGGCCTACGAGCAGTACTTC. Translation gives CASSPGGATGAYEQYF. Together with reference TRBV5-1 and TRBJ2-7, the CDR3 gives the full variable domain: KAGVTQTPRYLIKTRGQQVTLSCSPISGHRSVSWYQQTPGQGLQFLFEYFSETQRNKGNFPGRFSGRQFSNSRSEMNVSTLELGDSALYLCASSPGGATGAYEQYFGPGTRLTVT.